This T cell receptor beta chain emerged from a study of cytomegalovirus exposure and HLA in healthy donors. On the study more broadly: The early release's HLA-typed donors yielded tens of millions of unique TCRs. Assignment to the Caucasian-associated ancestry cluster applied to 81% of the approximately 390 genotyped donors.

The germline CDR1 and CDR2 sequences are SGHRS and YFSETQ. V lost 0 bases to trimming and J lost 8 bases; unmatched junction nucleotides: 17. The CDR3 covers 19 residues. Findings and limits, study-wide: Later on, an analysis tied 15,000 to 20,000 TCR beta sequences to HLA alleles at 0.05 false discovery rate.

Comment on this clone: Its antigen is not known.

The PCR employed 60 Vbeta primers together with 13 Jbeta primers. Method: immunoSEQ multiplex PCR; TCRdb's copy keeps in-frame clones and lacks some. Here the sample spans approximately 90,000 clones, about 77% being singletons. This TCR was sampled from a man aged 40-50 years in good health and CMV-seronegative. The specimen was PBMCs. The chain joins TRBV5-1 to TRBJ1-4; TRBD1 matches 9 bases. The CDR3 reads CASSLDPSGQGVIREKLFF. As DNA, the CDR3 is TGCGCCAGCAGCTTGGACCCCTCGGGACAGGGAGTGATTAGGGAAAAACTGTTTTTT. The full variable domain, with the rest looked up from reference TRBV5-1 and TRBJ1-4, is KAGVTQTPRYLIKTRGQQVTLSCSPISGHRSVSWYQQTPGQGLQFLFEYFSETQRNKGNFPGRFSGRQFSNSRSEMNVSTLELGDSALYLCASSLDPSGQGVIREKLFFGSGTQLSVL.